This T cell receptor (beta chain) was captured by sequencing in a study of regulatory T cells (dated by TCRdb to the late 2010s). About the investigation overall: T-cell receptor beta repertoires of sorted regulatory, conventional CD4+ and CD8+ T cells were compared between CD3G-deficient patients and healthy controls.

Every CD3G-deficient patient showed evidence of autoimmunity, and the autoimmunity was more severe in two of the patients. At the time of testing, the patients were between 2 and 39 years old, and their CD4+ and CD8+ T cells had reduced naive proportions and increased memory proportions. Five to seven individuals with CD3G deficiency were included in the patient group. An international network of physicians across the United States, Europe and Asia provided the patient samples and clinical data. Ficoll density separation was used to isolate peripheral blood mononuclear cells. CD3+ CD8+ CD4- T cells were isolated on a FACSAria cell sorter. This clone was seen once. There is no known antigen for this receptor. Base-call qualities are not available, and no considerably larger clone is one nucleotide away. The multiplex PCR relied on 52 forward TRBV primers and 13 reverse TRBJ primers, and amplification bias was corrected through assay-based and computational methods. Rearranged TRB loci were amplified from genomic DNA by multiplex PCR within the immunoSEQ assay. An Illumina HiSeq platform was used to sequence the TRB amplicons. The paper's data handling went like this. Custom algorithms error-filtered the raw sequences and aligned the raw sequences to reference gene sequences, after which the immunoSEQ online tools were used for analysis. Frequencies of productive and nonproductive TRB rearrangements were assessed among unique sequences as well as among total sequences. For TRB CDR3 positions 6 and 7, hydrophobicity together with amino acid composition served as the basis for assessing self-reactivity potential. For group comparisons, t tests, Mann-Whitney tests or two-way ANOVA were performed in Prism software. This immuneACCESS table, as held by TCRdb, lists in-frame sequences with V and J called but not all clones. Of the missing ones, under half trace to an unresolved V gene in checked studies; the others have no known cause. Clone size and V and J calls were adopted from that table, with D and trimming inferred from the DNA. This sample gives about 17,000 clones in total; roughly 90% of them show up just once. The ten biggest clones cover more than 25% of the sample.

What the research found in general, with its limitations: Repertoires from patients had restricted unique TRB V-J pairs and skewed V and J gene usage, with the strongest effect in regulatory T cells. CD8+ T cells from patients showed a nonsignificant trend toward lower Shannon entropy than control CD8+ cells.

The origin of this receptor is a person aged 18 to 35 with CD3G deficiency. Sequenced material: CD8+ T cells sorted from blood.

The nucleotide sequence is given as TGTGCCAGCAGCTTAGGCGGAATAGCAGGAGAAGCTTTCTTT. It is translated as CASSLGGIAGEAFF. The chain is made from TRBV7-2 and TRBJ1-1, with the D gene call left open. Counted from cysteine to phenylalanine, this CDR3 has 14 amino acids. The entry retains the CDR3 DNA only, 42 bases that are in frame from base 1. CDR1 SGHTA and CDR2 FQGNSA are derived from the germline V gene. Trimming removed 1 base from V and 8 bases from J, leaving 14 bases between the germline ends.